Presented here are 3 T cell receptor beta chains from one specimen sequenced in a study of beta chain features in type 1 diabetes. Expressed TCRB transcripts were sequenced because the isolated RNA had all been reverse transcribed beforehand. Sequencing used immunoSEQ multiplex PCR; TCRdb keeps in-frame clones, though not all of them. Counted here are under 900,000 clones, 15% to 20% occurring once; the ten biggest clones make up 0.02% to 0.03%. The sequenced material came from naive CD4+ T cells from blood. The receptors derive from a woman under 30 in good health.

V gene TRBV28 combines with J gene TRBJ2-1, with 7 bases identical to TRBD2. The CDR3 is 15 amino acids. V shed 4 bases and J 9 bases; nucleotides not matched to a gene: 12. Germline V gives CDR1 MDHEN, CDR2 SYDVKM. The CDR3 DNA sequence: TGTGCCAGCAGTTCTCCGGGGGGAGGGCGAGGTGAGCAGTTCTTC. Protein sequence: CASSSPGGGRGEQFF.

This clone was seen only a few times. This chain joins TRBV7-2 and TRBJ2-1; maybe TRBD2 (5 bases). The CDR3 covers 15 residues. The germline CDR1 and CDR2 sequences are SGHTA and FQGNSA. Trimming cost V 4 bases and J 2 bases, with 12 bases left between them. The chain's CDR3 is CASSWNLGTYNEQFF. CDR3 bases: TGTGCCAGCAGCTGGAATCTCGGGACCTACAATGAGCAGTTCTTC.

This clone was seen more than once but under ten times. The V call is TRBV11-1, the J call TRBJ2-5, with TRBD1 matching over 9 bases. The last part of the DNA fits TRBJ2-7 better; the J call may be wrong. Germline V gene data show CDR1 as SGHAT and CDR2 as FQDESV (reference sequence). The CDR3 has 15 amino acids. The CDR3 DNA reads TGTGCCAGCAGCGTGGGACAGGGAAGCTCCTACGAGCAGTACTTC. Protein: CASSVGQGSSYEQYF.